This paragraph reports one T cell receptor (beta chain). Germline-derived CDR1 and CDR2 are SGHTS and YDEGEE. The CDR3 sequence is 14 residues long. Deletions cut 5 bases from V and 5 bases from J, with 16 bases between. This entry comes from a study of blood T cell repertoires in COVID-19. Study-wide background: Spain, Italy and the United States supplied samples that represented acute and convalescent COVID-19. Sources were T cells, B-cell-depleted T cells, or PBMCs; the material itself was cDNA or gDNA.

Authors' data handling: Estimated nucleated cell counts came from reference gene primer amplification. Some clones are missing from TCRdb's copy, which holds only in-frame ones; the method was immunoSEQ multiplex PCR. V and J calls and clone size come straight from that table; D and trimming were deduced from the DNA. The sample consists of 70,000 to 95,000 clones, roughly 96% of them appearing once. The chain links TRBV5-8 to TRBJ2-5, with D perhaps TRBD2 (6 bases). This TCR came from a human donor with active COVID-19. The donor label of this sample is uncertain. The sequenced sample was peripheral blood. The CDR3 region has the DNA TGTGCCAGCAGTCAAGGTGGGGGGACCGAGACCCAGTACTTC. It is translated as CASSQGGGTETQYF.